Below, one TCR beta chain is given with its context. This sample stems from a study of CD8+ T cells in alopecia areata. V was pared by 1 base and J by 8 bases, with 8 bases between. CDR3 length: 11 residues. CDR1 is SQVTM and CDR2 is ANQGSEA in the germline V gene. Extraction and reverse transcription of RNA yielded cDNA as the sequencing template. TCRdb's copy holds only in-frame clones and misses some; the assay was immunoSEQ multiplex PCR. The sample contains roughly 150,000 clones, about three fifths of which appear only once. This chain joins TRBV29-1 and TRBJ1-2; D is ambiguous. This material consisted of CD4+ T cells sorted from blood, taken at week 0. This sequence originates from a human donor with alopecia areata. CDR3 loop: CSVEGSWGYTF. Here the CDR3 DNA reads TGCAGCGTTGAAGGGTCCTGGGGCTACACCTTC.